The 16 T cell receptor beta chains below come from one sample, sequenced in a study of tumor and adjacent non-tumor tissue in lung cancer. This sample's RNA came from whole unsorted tissue. A modified ARM-PCR protocol with three rounds of nested PCR amplified TCRbeta. One entry per CDR3 protein, called by TCRdb with MiXCR from the multiplex PCR reads. The profile covers 200,000 or so distinct CDR3 sequences, with roughly 70% appearing a single time and approximately 25% taken by the ten largest. Specimen: lung tumor tissue. The receptors come from a man aged 60 to 75 with non-small cell lung cancer.

There are many counts of this clonotype. The V call is TRBV20-1, the J call TRBJ1-1; D possibly corresponds to TRBD1 (5 bases). With 5 bases removed from V and 0 bases from J, the gap between germline ends came to 10 bases. The CDR3 loop spans 13 amino acids. The germline V gene encodes CDR1 DFQATT and CDR2 SNEGSKA (reference sequence). The CDR3 sequence is CSAGTGMNTEAFF. The DNA for the CDR3 is TGCAGTGCTGGGACGGGGATGAACACTGAAGCTTTCTTT.

The rearrangement joins TRBV6-5 to TRBJ2-7, with D perhaps TRBD1 (5 bases). V lost 0 bases to trimming and J lost 0 bases, with 9 bases between them. Germline V gives CDR1 MNHEY, CDR2 SVGAGI. CDR3 size: 15 residues. CDR3 in DNA: TGTGCCAGCAGTTACTCTTTGGACACCTCCTACGAGCAGTACTTC. It yields the protein CASSYSLDTSYEQYF.

The chain employs TRBV30 and TRBJ1-1; no definite D call. There are 14 residues in the CDR3. Germline V gene data show CDR1 as GTSNPN and CDR2 as SVGIG (reference sequence). The ends were cut back, 3 bases at V and 7 bases at J, with 18 bases in the middle. Here the CDR3 DNA reads TGTGCCTGGAGCCCCACCTTGAGAACCAATGAAGCTTTCTTT. Its translation: CAWSPTLRTNEAFF.

This clonotype was counted between two and nine times. V and J are TRBV10-3 and TRBJ2-6, with 7 bases aligning to TRBD1. The CDR3 is 18 amino acids. V trimming: 8 bases; J trimming: 0 bases; junction bases outside the gene matches: 13. Germline-derived CDR1 and CDR2 are ENHRY and SYGVKD. The CDR3 nucleotides read TGTGCCATCGCCCCCGCTACAGGGGCCTACTCTGGGGCCAACGTCCTGACTTTC. Protein sequence: CAIAPATGAYSGANVLTF.

V usage is TRBV4-2 and J usage is TRBJ1-3, with D maybe TRBD1 (6 bases). The length of the CDR3 is 16 residues. Trimming left V 1 base short and J 7 bases short, with 17 bases between. The germline V gene encodes CDR1 LGHNA and CDR2 YNFKEQ. CDR3 nucleotide sequence: TGTGCCAGCAGCCAAGCAACAGGGACATGCCTTAACACCATATATTTT. Amino acids: CASSQATGTCLNTIYF.

Remarks on this clonotype: At one boundary the junction diverges from the germline segment, which might be a read error. The chain recombines TRBV6-5 with TRBJ1-5; no reliable D call. From germline, CDR1 is MNHEY and CDR2 SVGAGI. CDR3 length: 13 residues. The CDR3: CASRYSGGLPQHF. CDR3 coding DNA: TGTGCCAGCAGATACTCTGGCGGGCTGCCCCAGCATTTT.

V is TRBV30 and J is TRBJ2-7; 7 nucleotides match TRBD2. V shed 0 bases, J shed 2 bases, and the junction held 7 bases outside the gene matches. Germline loops: CDR1 GTSNPN, CDR2 SVGIG (reference sequence). This CDR3 is built from 15 residues. CDR3 amino acids: CAWSVALAVTYEQYF. CDR3 DNA: TGTGCCTGGAGTGTAGCGCTAGCGGTAACCTACGAGCAGTACTTC.

The chain uses TRBV28 and TRBJ1-1; D gene uncertain. V shed 9 bases and J shed 3 bases, with 11 bases lying between them. Germline CDR1 MDHEN, CDR2 SYDVKM. The CDR3 loop spans 12 amino acids. The CDR3 is CASMRLDTEAFF. The CDR3 bases are TGTGCCAGTATGCGGTTGGACACTGAAGCTTTCTTT.

The sample holds a few counts of this clonotype. The rearrangement uses TRBV5-6 and TRBJ1-4; possible D gene TRBD1, 5 bases. V was cut by 2 bases and J by 8 bases, with 10 bases left in between. CDR3 size: 13 residues. The germline V gene has CDR1 SGHDT and CDR2 YYEEEE. Written as DNA, the CDR3 is TGTGCCAGCAGCTTCCTACAGGAGGAAAAACTGTTTTTT. Amino acids: CASSFLQEEKLFF.

Note on this clonotype: A much larger clone differs from this one at a single base, so this may be a read error. This chain uses TRBV6-1 with TRBJ1-5; possibly TRBD1 for D (6 bases). Germline V CDR1 and CDR2: MNHNS, SASEGT. This CDR3 has 14 residues. CDR3 in amino acids: CASGGLYSNQSQHF. The DNA of the CDR3 is TGTGCCAGCGGGGGGCTTTATAGCAATCAGTCCCAGCATTTT.

This clonotype appeared a few times. A much larger clonotype is one base distant, so this may be a read error. This chain connects TRBV29-1 to TRBJ1-2; D unresolved. V was cut by 4 bases and J by 10 bases, with 13 bases left in between. Per germline, CDR1 SQVTM and CDR2 ANQGSEA. CDR3 length: 11 residues. The CDR3 here is CSVVGGDDYTF. The DNA for the CDR3 is TGCAGCGTTGTCGGCGGTGACGACTACACCTTC.

Concerning this clonotype itself: The junction and the germline gene differ at one end; a read error may be behind it. The chain recombines TRBV6-2 or TRBV6-3 with TRBJ1-2, with D perhaps matching TRBD1 (5 bases). There are 14 residues in the CDR3. Looked up from germline, CDR1 is MNHEY and CDR2 is SVGEGT. The CDR3 sequence is CTSRGTGSNYGYTF. CDR3 bases: TGTACCAGCAGAGGCACAGGATCCAACTATGGTTACACCTTC.

This clonotype was counted many times. This chain joins TRBV6-2 or TRBV6-3 and TRBJ1-2; 8 nucleotides align to TRBD1. CDR1 is MNHEY, CDR2 SVGEGT, per germline. Trimming cost V 0 bases and J 3 bases; bases outside gene matches: 3. The CDR3 has 15 residues. The CDR3 nucleotides read TGTGCCAGCAGTTACTCCGGACAGGGCTACTATGGCTACACCTTC. This codes for CASSYSGQGYYGYTF.

As to this clonotype: One junction end disagrees with the germline gene, perhaps due to a read error. V and J are TRBV11-2 and TRBJ2-1; 9 bases align to TRBD2. CDR3 size: 15 residues. Germline V lookup: CDR1 SGHAT, CDR2 FQNNGV. The CDR3 region has the DNA TGTCCCAGCAGCTCAGAGCGGGGGGACTCCAGTGAGCAGTTCTTC. It yields the protein CPSSSERGDSSEQFF.

A note on this clonotype: At one end, the junction sequence differs from germline, possibly due to a read error. This sequence joins TRBV29-1 and TRBJ2-1, with D maybe TRBD2 (6 bases). Germline CDR1 and CDR2: SQVTM and ANQGSEA. The CDR3 covers 13 residues. The CDR3 reads CSVDVAVNNDQFF. In DNA form, the CDR3 reads TGCAGCGTTGATGTAGCGGTTAACAATGATCAGTTCTTC.

Turning to this clonotype: The conserved phenylalanine or tryptophan is not found at the CDR3 terminus, so this likely reflects a read error. This chain uses TRBV5-6 with TRBJ1-1; 7 bases are shared with TRBD1. Germline V gene sequence: CDR1 SGHDT, CDR2 YYEEEE. This CDR3 spans 17 amino acids. The CDR3 here is CASSSYGTVLMNTEAFY. The CDR3 nucleotides are TGTGCCAGCAGCTCCTACGGGACAGTACTTATGAATACTGAAGCTTTCTAT.